This T cell receptor beta chain was obtained from a study of shared clonotypes between healthy human individuals. The study's findings and limits: In the sorted subsets, rarefaction showed sequencing was incomplete despite large depth. Sharing across four donors was highest in naive CD4 (roughly 5%) and lowest in memory CD8 (roughly 0.4%).

Using about 0.2 ug DNA, approximately 30,000 T cell genomes, the sorted-subset replicate PCRs were run. Generated by immunoSEQ multiplex PCR, the TCRdb table keeps only in-frame clones and is missing some. The sample shows more than 200,000 clones, 65% to 70% of them seen only once. Details on this clone: Its target is unknown.

The receptor comes from a young man in good health. Sequenced sample: memory CD4+ T cells sorted from blood. The subset: CD45RA-negative fraction.

The CDR3 protein is CASSGERSDHEQYF. CDR3 nucleotides: TGTGCCAGCAGTGGGGAGAGGAGTGACCACGAGCAGTACTTC. The chain joins TRBV28 to TRBJ2-7, with D maybe TRBD2 (5 bases). The CDR3 has 14 residues. Trimming shortened V by 5 bases and J by 5 bases, and 16 bases separated the two germline ends. The germline V gene encodes CDR1 MDHEN and CDR2 SYDVKM. Drawing the rest from reference TRBV28 and TRBJ2-7, the complete variable domain is DVKVTQSSRYLVKRTGEKVFLECVQDMDHENMFWYRQDPGLGLRLIYFSYDVKMKEKGDIPEGYSVSREKKERFSLILESASTNQTSMYLCASSGERSDHEQYFGPGTRLTVT.